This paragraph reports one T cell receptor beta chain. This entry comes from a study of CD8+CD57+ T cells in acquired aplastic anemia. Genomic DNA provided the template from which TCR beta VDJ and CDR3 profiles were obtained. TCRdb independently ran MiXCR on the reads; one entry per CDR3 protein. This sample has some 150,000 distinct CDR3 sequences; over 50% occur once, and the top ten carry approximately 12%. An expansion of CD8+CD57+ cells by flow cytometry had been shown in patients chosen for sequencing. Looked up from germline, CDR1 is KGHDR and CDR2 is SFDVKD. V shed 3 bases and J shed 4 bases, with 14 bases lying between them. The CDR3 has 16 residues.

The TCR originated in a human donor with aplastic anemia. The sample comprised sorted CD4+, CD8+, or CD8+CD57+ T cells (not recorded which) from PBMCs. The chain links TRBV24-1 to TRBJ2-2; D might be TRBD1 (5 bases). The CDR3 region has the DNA TGTGCCACCAGTGATCGTCCTTCAAGGGGCACCGGGGAGCTGTTTTTT. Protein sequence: CATSDRPSRGTGELFF.